This T cell receptor (beta chain) was found in a study of cytomegalovirus exposure and HLA in healthy donors. Study context: Previous work identified 95 million to 140 million unique TCR beta sequences from around 180 million T cells. Early release data held approximately 81 million unique TCRs from HLA-typed donors.

The PCR contained 60 Vbeta and 13 Jbeta primers. The table came from immunoSEQ multiplex PCR; TCRdb's copy has only in-frame clones and leaves some out. This sample has roughly 150,000 clones, with 60% to 85% found just once. Donors had nominal health at sampling but likely had unrecorded immune exposures. Germline V gene data show CDR1 as MNHEY and CDR2 as SMNVEV (reference sequence). V gave up 5 bases and J gave up 4 bases; unmatched junction bases: 9. There are 15 residues in the CDR3. V is TRBV27 and J is TRBJ2-7, with 9 nucleotides matching TRBD1. Sequenced sample: PBMCs. The TCR sequence derives from a man aged 50 to 59 in good health and CMV-seropositive. In nucleotides, the CDR3 is TGTGCCAGCAGTGGGTGGACAGGGGACAGATACGAGCAGTACTTC. Amino acid sequence: CASSGWTGDRYEQYF.